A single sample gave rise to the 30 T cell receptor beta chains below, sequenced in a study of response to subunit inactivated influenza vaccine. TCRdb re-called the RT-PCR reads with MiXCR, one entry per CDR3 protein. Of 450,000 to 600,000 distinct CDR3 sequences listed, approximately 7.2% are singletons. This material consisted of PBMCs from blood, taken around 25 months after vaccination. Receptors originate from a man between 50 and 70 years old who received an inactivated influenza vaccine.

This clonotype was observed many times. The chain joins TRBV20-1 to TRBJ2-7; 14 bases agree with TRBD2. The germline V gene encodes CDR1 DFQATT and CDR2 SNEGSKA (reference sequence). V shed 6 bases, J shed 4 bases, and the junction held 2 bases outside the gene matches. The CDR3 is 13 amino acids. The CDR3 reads CSARTSGRYEQYF. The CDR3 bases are TGCAGTGCAAGGACTAGCGGGAGGTACGAGCAGTACTTC.

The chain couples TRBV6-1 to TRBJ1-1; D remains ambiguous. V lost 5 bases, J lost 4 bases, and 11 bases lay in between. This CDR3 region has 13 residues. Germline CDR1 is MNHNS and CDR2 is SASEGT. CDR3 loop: CASSRVRSTEAFF. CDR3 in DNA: TGTGCCAGCAGTAGGGTTCGGAGCACTGAAGCTTTCTTT.

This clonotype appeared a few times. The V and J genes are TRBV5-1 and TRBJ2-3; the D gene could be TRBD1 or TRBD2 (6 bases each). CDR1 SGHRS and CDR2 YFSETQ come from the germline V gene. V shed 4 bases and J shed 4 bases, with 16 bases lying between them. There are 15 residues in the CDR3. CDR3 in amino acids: CASSPGGPGADTQYF. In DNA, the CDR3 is TGCGCCAGCAGCCCCGGGGGCCCCGGCGCAGATACGCAGTATTTT.

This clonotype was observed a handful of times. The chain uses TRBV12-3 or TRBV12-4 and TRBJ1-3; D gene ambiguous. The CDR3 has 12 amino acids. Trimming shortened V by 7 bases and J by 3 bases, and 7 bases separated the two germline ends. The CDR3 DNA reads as TGTGCCAGCAATGATAATGGAAACACCATATATTTT. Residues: CASNDNGNTIYF.

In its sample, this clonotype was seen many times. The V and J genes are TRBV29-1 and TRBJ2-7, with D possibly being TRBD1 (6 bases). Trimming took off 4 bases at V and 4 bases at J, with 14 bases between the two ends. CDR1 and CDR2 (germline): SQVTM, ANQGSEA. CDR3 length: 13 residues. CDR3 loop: CSVAITQGYEQYF. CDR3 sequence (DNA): TGCAGCGTTGCAATAACTCAGGGGTACGAGCAGTACTTC.

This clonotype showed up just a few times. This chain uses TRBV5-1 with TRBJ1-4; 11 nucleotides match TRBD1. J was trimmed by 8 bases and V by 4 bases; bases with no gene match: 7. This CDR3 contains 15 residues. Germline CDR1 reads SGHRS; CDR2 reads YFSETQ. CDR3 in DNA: TGCGCCAGCAGCCGAGGACAGGGGGCAGACGAAAAACTGTTTTTT. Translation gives CASSRGQGADEKLFF.

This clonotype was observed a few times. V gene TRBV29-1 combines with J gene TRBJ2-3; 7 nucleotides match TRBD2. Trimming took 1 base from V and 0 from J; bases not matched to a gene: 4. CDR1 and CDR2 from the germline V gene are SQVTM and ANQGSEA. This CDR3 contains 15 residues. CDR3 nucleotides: TGCAGCGTTGAAGGCGGGGGAGGAAGCACAGATACGCAGTATTTT. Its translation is CSVEGGGGSTDTQYF.

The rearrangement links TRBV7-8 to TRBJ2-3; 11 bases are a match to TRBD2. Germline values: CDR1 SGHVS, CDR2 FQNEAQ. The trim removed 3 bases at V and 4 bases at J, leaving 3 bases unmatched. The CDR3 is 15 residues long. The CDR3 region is CASSFSGGGSDTQYF. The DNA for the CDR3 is TGTGCCAGCAGCTTTAGCGGGGGGGGGTCAGATACGCAGTATTTT.

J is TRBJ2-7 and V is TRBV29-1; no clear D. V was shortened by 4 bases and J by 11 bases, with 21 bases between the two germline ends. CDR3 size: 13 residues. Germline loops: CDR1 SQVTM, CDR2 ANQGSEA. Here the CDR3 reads CSVGFGRNLEEYF. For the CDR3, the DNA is TGCAGCGTTGGGTTTGGACGGAACTTAGAGGAGTACTTC.

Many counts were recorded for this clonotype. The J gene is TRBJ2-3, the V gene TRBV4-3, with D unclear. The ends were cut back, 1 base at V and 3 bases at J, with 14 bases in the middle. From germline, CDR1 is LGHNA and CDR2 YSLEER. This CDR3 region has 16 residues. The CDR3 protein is CASSQGLTLRTDTQYF. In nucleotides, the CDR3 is TGCGCCAGCAGCCAAGGGCTGACCTTACGTACAGATACGCAGTATTTT.

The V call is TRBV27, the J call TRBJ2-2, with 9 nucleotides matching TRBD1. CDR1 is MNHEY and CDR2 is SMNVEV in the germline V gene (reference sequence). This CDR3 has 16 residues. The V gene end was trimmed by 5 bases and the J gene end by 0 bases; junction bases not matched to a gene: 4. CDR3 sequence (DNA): TGTGCCAGCAGTCATACAGGGGGCGCGAACACCGGGGAGCTGTTTTTT. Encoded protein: CASSHTGGANTGELFF.

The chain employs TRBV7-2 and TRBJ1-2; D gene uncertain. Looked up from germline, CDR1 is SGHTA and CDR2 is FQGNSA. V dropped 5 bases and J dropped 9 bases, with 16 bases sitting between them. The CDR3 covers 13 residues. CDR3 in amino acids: CASSQGPAPSYTF. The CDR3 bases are TGTGCCAGCAGCCAAGGACCAGCCCCAAGCTACACCTTC.

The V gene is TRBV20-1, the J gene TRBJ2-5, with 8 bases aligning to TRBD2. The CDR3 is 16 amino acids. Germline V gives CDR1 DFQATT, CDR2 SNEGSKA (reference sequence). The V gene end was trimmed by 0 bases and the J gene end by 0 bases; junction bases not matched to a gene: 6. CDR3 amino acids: CSAREGERGYQETQYF. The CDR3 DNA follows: TGCAGTGCTAGAGAAGGAGAGCGGGGGTACCAAGAGACCCAGTACTTC.

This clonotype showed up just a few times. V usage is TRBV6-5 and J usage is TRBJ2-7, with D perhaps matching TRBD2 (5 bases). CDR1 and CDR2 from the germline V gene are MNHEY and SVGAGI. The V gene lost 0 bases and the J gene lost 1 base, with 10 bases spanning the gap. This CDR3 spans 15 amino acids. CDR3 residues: CASSYSREPSYEQYF. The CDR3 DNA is TGTGCCAGCAGTTACTCGAGGGAGCCTTCCTACGAGCAGTACTTC.

Written as DNA, the CDR3 is TGTGCCAGCAGGACGGGGACTAGCGGGAACACCGGGGAGCTGTTTTTT. Encoded protein: CASRTGTSGNTGELFF. The chain uses TRBV7-2 and TRBJ2-2; 11 positions match TRBD2. CDR3 length equals 16 residues. The germline V gene encodes CDR1 SGHTA and CDR2 FQGNSA. Trimming removed 6 bases from V and 1 base from J; junction bases left unmatched: 4.

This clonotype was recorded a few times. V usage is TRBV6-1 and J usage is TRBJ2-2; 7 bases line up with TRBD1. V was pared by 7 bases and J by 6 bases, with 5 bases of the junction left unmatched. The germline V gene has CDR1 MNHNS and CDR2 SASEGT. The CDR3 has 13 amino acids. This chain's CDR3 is CASNTGDAGELFF. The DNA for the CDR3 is TGTGCCAGCAACACAGGGGACGCCGGGGAGCTGTTTTTT.

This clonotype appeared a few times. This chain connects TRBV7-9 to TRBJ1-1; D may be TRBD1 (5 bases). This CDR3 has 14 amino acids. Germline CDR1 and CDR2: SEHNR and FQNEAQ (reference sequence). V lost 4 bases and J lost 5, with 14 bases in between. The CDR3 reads CASSSPGRVTEAFF. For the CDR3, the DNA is TGTGCCAGCAGCTCCCCTGGCAGGGTAACTGAAGCTTTCTTT.

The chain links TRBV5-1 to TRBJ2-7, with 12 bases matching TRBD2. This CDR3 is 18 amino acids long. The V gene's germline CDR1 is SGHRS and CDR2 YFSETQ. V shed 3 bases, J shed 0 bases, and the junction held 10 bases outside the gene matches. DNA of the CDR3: TGCGCCAGCAGCTCCACCTTGGGACTAGCGGGTTACTCCTACGAGCAGTACTTC. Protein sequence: CASSSTLGLAGYSYEQYF.

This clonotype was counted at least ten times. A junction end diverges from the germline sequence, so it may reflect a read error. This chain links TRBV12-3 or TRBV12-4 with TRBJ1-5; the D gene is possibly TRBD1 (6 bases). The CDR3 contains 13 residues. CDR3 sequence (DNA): TGTGCCGGCAGCACAGGGCTCAATCAGCCCCAGCATTTT. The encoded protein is CAGSTGLNQPQHF.

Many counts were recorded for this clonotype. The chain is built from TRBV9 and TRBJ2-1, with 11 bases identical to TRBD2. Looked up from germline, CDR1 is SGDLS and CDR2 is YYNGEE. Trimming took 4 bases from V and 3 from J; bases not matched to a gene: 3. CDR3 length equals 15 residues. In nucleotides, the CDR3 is TGTGCCAGCAGCTTTACTAGCGGGAGCTACAATGAGCAGTTCTTC. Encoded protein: CASSFTSGSYNEQFF.

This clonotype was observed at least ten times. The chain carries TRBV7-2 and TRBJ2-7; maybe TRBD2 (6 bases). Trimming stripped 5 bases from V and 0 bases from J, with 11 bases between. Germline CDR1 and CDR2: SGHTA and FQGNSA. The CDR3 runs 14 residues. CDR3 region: CASSRGVSSYEQYF. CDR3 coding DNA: TGTGCCAGCAGCCGCGGGGTGAGCTCCTACGAGCAGTACTTC.

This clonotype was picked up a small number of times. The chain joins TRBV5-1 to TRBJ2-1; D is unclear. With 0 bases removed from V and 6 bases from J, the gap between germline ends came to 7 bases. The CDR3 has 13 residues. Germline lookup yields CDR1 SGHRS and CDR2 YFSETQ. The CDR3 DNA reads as TGCGCCAGCAGCTTGGATGCCCCCAATGAGCAGTTCTTC. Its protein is CASSLDAPNEQFF.

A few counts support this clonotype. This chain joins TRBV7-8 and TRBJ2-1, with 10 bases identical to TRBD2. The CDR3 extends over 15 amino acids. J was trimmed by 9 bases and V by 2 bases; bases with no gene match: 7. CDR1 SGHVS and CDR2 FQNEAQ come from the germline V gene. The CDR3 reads CASSLLAGDSGEQFF. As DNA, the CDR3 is TGTGCCAGCAGCTTACTAGCGGGAGATTCGGGTGAGCAGTTCTTC.

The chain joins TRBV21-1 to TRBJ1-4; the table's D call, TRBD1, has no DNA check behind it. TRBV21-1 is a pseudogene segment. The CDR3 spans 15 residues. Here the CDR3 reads CASSKPGTGGEKLVF. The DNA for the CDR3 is TGTGCCAGCAGCAAACCCGGGACTGGGGGTGAAAAACTGGTTTTT.

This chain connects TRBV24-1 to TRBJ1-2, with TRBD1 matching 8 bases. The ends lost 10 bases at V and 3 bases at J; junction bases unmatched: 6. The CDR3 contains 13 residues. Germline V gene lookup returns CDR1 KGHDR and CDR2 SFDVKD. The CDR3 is CATMDREDYGYTF. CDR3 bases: TGTGCCACTATGGACAGGGAGGACTATGGCTACACCTTC.

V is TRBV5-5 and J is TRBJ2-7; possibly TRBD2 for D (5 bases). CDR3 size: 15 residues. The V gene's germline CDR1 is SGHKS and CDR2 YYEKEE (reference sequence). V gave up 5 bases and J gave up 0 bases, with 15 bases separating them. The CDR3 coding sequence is TGTGCCAGCAGTCCCGGTTCCGGGGTCTCCTACGAGCAGTACTTC. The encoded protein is CASSPGSGVSYEQYF.

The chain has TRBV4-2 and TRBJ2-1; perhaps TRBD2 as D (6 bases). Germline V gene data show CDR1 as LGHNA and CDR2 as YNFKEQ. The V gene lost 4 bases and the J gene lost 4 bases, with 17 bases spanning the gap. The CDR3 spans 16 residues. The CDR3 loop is CASSPLGGASYNEQFF. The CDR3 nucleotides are TGTGCCAGCAGCCCATTAGGAGGGGCTTCGTACAATGAGCAGTTCTTC.

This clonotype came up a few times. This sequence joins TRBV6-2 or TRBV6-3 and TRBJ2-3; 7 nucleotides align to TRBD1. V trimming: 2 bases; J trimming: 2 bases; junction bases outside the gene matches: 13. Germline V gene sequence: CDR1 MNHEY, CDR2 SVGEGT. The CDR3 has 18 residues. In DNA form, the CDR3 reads TGTGCCAGCAGTTACAATCATAGGACAGGAGAGTCCACAGATACGCAGTATTTT. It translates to CASSYNHRTGESTDTQYF.

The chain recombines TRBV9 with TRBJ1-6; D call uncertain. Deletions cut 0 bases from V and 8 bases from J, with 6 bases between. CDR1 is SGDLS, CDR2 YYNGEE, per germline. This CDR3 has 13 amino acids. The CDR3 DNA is TGTGCCAGCAGCGTAGCGGTAGATTCACCCCTCCACTTT. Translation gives CASSVAVDSPLHF.

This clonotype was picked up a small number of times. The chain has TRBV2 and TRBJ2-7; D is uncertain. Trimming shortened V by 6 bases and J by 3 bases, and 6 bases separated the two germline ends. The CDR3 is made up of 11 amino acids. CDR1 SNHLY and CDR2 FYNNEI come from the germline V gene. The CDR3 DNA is TGTGCCAGCAGGGGCCACTACGAGCAGTACTTC. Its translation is CASRGHYEQYF.